The 17 T cell receptor beta chains below come from one sample, sequenced in a study of blood T cell repertoires in COVID-19. The method was immunoSEQ multiplex PCR; TCRdb's version includes in-frame clones alone and lacks a portion of them. The table includes just under 80,000 clones, roughly 80% detected once. The sample comprised peripheral blood. The receptors stem from a woman in her seventies with acute or convalescent COVID-19.

V and J are TRBV11-3 and TRBJ2-3; the D is unclear. The CDR3 is 12 amino acids. Germline CDR1 reads SGHNT; CDR2 reads YENEEA. The V and J ends lost 0 bases and 7 bases respectively, with 5 bases between them. The CDR3 DNA is TGTGCCAGCAGCTTAGATCGTTATACGCAGTATTTT. This gives the protein CASSLDRYTQYF.

The chain uses TRBV29-1 and TRBJ2-1; 7 positions match TRBD2. CDR3 size: 16 residues. Trimming took 2 bases from V and 2 from J; bases not matched to a gene: 9. Germline CDR1 and CDR2: SQVTM and ANQGSEA. The CDR3 region has the DNA TGCAGCGTTGAACAAGCGCGGGAGTGGACCTACAATGAGCAGTTCTTC. Its protein product is CSVEQAREWTYNEQFF.

This chain connects TRBV5-4 to TRBJ2-5; 10 positions agree with TRBD2. V lost 4 bases to trimming and J lost 7 bases; unmatched junction nucleotides: 13. In germline, CDR1 is SGHNT, CDR2 YYREEE (reference sequence). CDR3 length: 16 amino acids. The CDR3 DNA follows: TGTGCCAGCAGCCCTGGTCTAGCGGGAGAATTCGGGACCCAGTACTTC. Translation: CASSPGLAGEFGTQYF.

CDR3 sequence: CAWSAGGLYNEQFF. The CDR3 DNA sequence: TGTGCCTGGAGTGCCGGCGGACTTTACAATGAGCAGTTCTTC. The chain employs TRBV30 and TRBJ2-1; possible D gene TRBD2, 5 bases. Germline values: CDR1 GTSNPN, CDR2 SVGIG (reference sequence). The V gene lost 1 base and the J gene lost 4 bases, with 11 bases spanning the gap. The CDR3 has 14 amino acids.

This sequence joins TRBV2 and TRBJ1-5, with no clear D. Trimming cost V 6 bases and J 1 base, with 16 bases left between them. Germline lookup yields CDR1 SNHLY and CDR2 FYNNEI. The CDR3 totals 16 residues. The CDR3 nucleotides are TGTGCCAGCAGGCCCCTTTCGGGTTCAAGCAATCAGCCCCAGCATTTT. It encodes CASRPLSGSSNQPQHF.

CDR3 residues: CASSEVYGGGHQETQYF. CDR3 in DNA: TGTGCCAGCAGTGAAGTGTATGGGGGCGGGCACCAAGAGACCCAGTACTTC. The chain is built from TRBV6-1 and TRBJ2-5; the D gene is possibly TRBD1 (6 bases). Trimming cost V 1 base and J 0 bases, with 15 bases left between them. The CDR3 loop spans 17 amino acids. The germline V gene encodes CDR1 MNHNS and CDR2 SASEGT.

The chain has TRBV30 and TRBJ2-5; D is uncertain. V was clipped by 0 bases and J by 1 base, with 9 bases between them. Germline V gives CDR1 GTSNPN, CDR2 SVGIG (reference sequence). This CDR3 is 14 amino acids long. The CDR3 protein is CAWSVWAGQETQYF. CDR3 nucleotides: TGTGCCTGGAGTGTATGGGCAGGCCAAGAGACCCAGTACTTC.

The rearrangement links TRBV7-9 to TRBJ1-1, with D possibly matching TRBD1 (6 bases). From germline, CDR1 is SEHNR and CDR2 FQNEAQ (reference sequence). The CDR3 covers 16 residues. Trimming removed 5 bases from V and 0 bases from J, with 16 bases in between. The CDR3 loop reads CASSQKLQGLNTEAFF. DNA of the CDR3: TGTGCCAGCAGCCAAAAATTACAGGGACTGAACACTGAAGCTTTCTTT.

V usage is TRBV3-1 (or the pseudogene TRBV3-2) and J usage is TRBJ2-7; D gene unclear. Germline lookup yields CDR1 LGHDT and CDR2 YNNKEL (reference sequence). There are 13 residues in the CDR3. V was trimmed by 0 bases and J by 0 bases, leaving 3 bases between them. CDR3: CASSQDLSYEQYF. DNA for the CDR3: TGTGCCAGCAGCCAAGATCTCTCCTACGAGCAGTACTTC.

The V and J genes are TRBV2 and TRBJ1-6; 9 bases are shared with TRBD1. CDR3 length: 16 residues. Germline V gives CDR1 SNHLY, CDR2 FYNNEI. Losses at the gene ends were 3 bases for V and 7 bases for J; bases not matched to a gene: 7. CDR3 bases: TGTGCCAGCAGTGACCTGGGACAGGGAAGGAATTCACCCCTCCACTTT. Its translation: CASSDLGQGRNSPLHF. Filled out from reference TRBV2 and TRBJ1-6, the complete variable domain reads EPEVTQTPSHQVTQMGQEVILRCVPISNHLYFYWYRQILGQKVEFLVSFYNNEISEKSEIFDDQFSVERPDGSNFTLKIRSTKLEDSAMYFCASSDLGQGRNSPLHFGNGTRLTVT.

The rearrangement uses TRBV2 and TRBJ2-7; 7 bases are shared with TRBD1. Trimming removed 4 bases from V and 4 bases from J; junction bases left unmatched: 4. CDR3 length equals 13 residues. CDR1 and CDR2 from the germline V gene are SNHLY and FYNNEI. The CDR3 DNA is TGTGCCAGCAGTGGGGGACAGATTTACGAGCAGTACTTC. The encoded protein is CASSGGQIYEQYF.

The chain combines TRBV6-5 with TRBJ2-2, with a possible D match to TRBD1 (5 bases). V was pared by 4 bases and J by 6 bases, with 12 bases between. Per the germline V gene, CDR1 is MNHEY and CDR2 is SVGAGI. The CDR3 sequence is 14 residues long. The CDR3 sequence is CASSLRVGAGELFF. The CDR3, as DNA: TGTGCCAGCAGTTTACGAGTAGGGGCCGGGGAGCTGTTTTTT.

V usage is TRBV5-6 and J usage is TRBJ2-4, with a tentative D call TRBD1 (5 bases). The CDR3 runs to 16 residues. In germline, CDR1 is SGHDT, CDR2 YYEEEE. Trimming left V 4 bases short and J 5 bases short, with 19 bases between. The CDR3 here is CASSTRRGSWENIQYF. The CDR3 DNA follows: TGTGCCAGCAGCACCCGAAGGGGCAGTTGGGAAAACATTCAGTACTTC.

A single count supports this clone. DNA of the CDR3: TGTGCCAGCAGCTTAAATGGCAGAATAAACACTGAAGCTTTCTTT. Protein: CASSLNGRINTEAFF. The gene calls are TRBV13 and TRBJ1-1; D remains ambiguous. V dropped 2 bases and J dropped 2 bases, with 12 bases sitting between them. Germline V lookup: CDR1 PRHDT, CDR2 FYEKMQ (reference sequence). This CDR3 is built from 15 residues. Complete variable domain (other parts from reference TRBV13 and TRBJ1-1): AAGVIQSPRHLIKEKRETATLKCYPIPRHDTVYWYQQGPGQDPQFLISFYEKMQSDKGSIPDRFSAQQFSDYHSELNMSSLELGDSALYFCASSLNGRINTEAFFGQGTRLTVV.

This rearrangement joins TRBV28 to TRBJ2-7; 9 bases align to TRBD2. The CDR3 totals 14 residues. V lost 7 bases to trimming and J lost 7 bases; unmatched junction nucleotides: 11. Germline V gives CDR1 MDHEN, CDR2 SYDVKM. For the CDR3, the DNA is TGTGCCAGCACCCAAGTAGCGGGAGACCATGAGCAGTACTTC. Translated, it gives CASTQVAGDHEQYF.

This chain joins TRBV6-2 or TRBV6-3 and TRBJ1-5; TRBD1 might be the D (6 bases). The CDR3 covers 17 residues. Germline V lookup: CDR1 MNHEY, CDR2 SVGEGT. V was trimmed by 0 bases and J by 2 bases, leaving 14 bases between them. The CDR3 DNA reads TGTGCCAGCAGTTACTCGATACGGTCAGGGGGCAATCAGCCCCAGCATTTT. Protein sequence: CASSYSIRSGGNQPQHF.

V usage is TRBV30 and J usage is TRBJ1-1, with 9 bases fitting TRBD1. The CDR3 sequence is 15 residues long. From germline, CDR1 is GTSNPN and CDR2 SVGIG (reference sequence). The V and J ends lost 2 bases and 3 bases, in that order; junction bases with no gene match: 7. DNA for the CDR3: TGTGCCTGGAGTAAGGGACAGGGAGGGGACACTGAAGCTTTCTTT. Translation gives CAWSKGQGGDTEAFF.